The clone carrying this T cell receptor beta chain was observed once. How the authors handled the data: From reference gene primer amplification, estimates of nucleated cell counts were derived. The repertoire was sequenced with immunoSEQ multiplex PCR; TCRdb's copy has only in-frame clones and lacks some. That table furnishes V, J and clone size, whereas the DNA furnished D and trimming. This sample has hundreds of thousands of clones, with roughly 87% found just once. The sample comes from a study of blood T cell repertoires in COVID-19. The origin of this receptor is a young woman who had recovered from COVID-19. Sequenced sample: peripheral blood.

The CDR3 region is CASSLTNYGYTF. In nucleotides, the CDR3 is TGTGCCAGTAGTTTAACTAACTATGGCTACACCTTC. This chain connects TRBV19 to TRBJ1-2; D unresolved. The CDR3 length is 12 residues. The germline gives CDR1 LNHDA, CDR2 SQIVND (reference sequence). V lost 5 bases, J lost 0 bases, and 4 bases lay in between.